This T cell receptor beta chain was profiled in a study of T-cell reconstitution after alpha-beta-depleted transplantation in children. V dropped 3 bases and J dropped 0 bases, with 14 bases sitting between them. The germline gives CDR1 SQVTM, CDR2 ANQGSEA. The CDR3 covers 15 residues. TCRbeta library preparation incorporated unique molecular identifiers. TCRdb recomputed calls from the PCR reads with MiXCR, one row per CDR3 protein. The table includes roughly 400,000 distinct CDR3 sequences, about 20% detected once. The J gene is TRBJ1-1, the V gene TRBV29-1, with TRBD1 as a possible D gene (6 bases). Here the sequenced sample was PBMCs from the stem cell graft donor, taken from the stem cell graft. The receptor comes from a human donor who donated a stem cell graft to a child with acute myeloid leukemia. CDR3 nucleotide sequence: TGCAGCGTTGAGCAGGGGTTCAGGTTGAACACTGAAGCTTTCTTT. It specifies CSVEQGFRLNTEAFF. The full variable domain, completed using reference TRBV29-1 and TRBJ1-1, is SAVISQKPSRDICQRGTSLTIQCQVDSQVTMMFWYRQQPGQSLTLIATANQGSEATYESGFVIDKFPISRPNLTFSTLTVSNMSPEDSSIYLCSVEQGFRLNTEAFFGQGTRLTVV.